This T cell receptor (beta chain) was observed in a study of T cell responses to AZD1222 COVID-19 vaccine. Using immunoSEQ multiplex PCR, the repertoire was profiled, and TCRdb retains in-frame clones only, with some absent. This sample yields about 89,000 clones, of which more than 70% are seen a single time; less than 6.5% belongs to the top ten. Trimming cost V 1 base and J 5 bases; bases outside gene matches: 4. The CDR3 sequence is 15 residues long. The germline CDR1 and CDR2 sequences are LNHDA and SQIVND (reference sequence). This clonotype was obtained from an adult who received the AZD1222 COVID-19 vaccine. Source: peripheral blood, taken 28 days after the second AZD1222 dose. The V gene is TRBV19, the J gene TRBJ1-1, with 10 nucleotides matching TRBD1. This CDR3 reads CASSIGRTGGTEAFF. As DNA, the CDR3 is TGTGCCAGTAGTATAGGACGGACAGGGGGGACTGAAGCTTTCTTT. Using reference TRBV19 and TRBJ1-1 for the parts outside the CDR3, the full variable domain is DGGITQSPKYLFRKEGQNVTLSCEQNLNHDAMYWYRQDPGQGLRLIYYSQIVNDFQKGDIAEGYSVSREKKESFPLTVTSAQKNPTAFYLCASSIGRTGGTEAFFGQGTRLTVV.